This T cell receptor beta chain came from a study of T cells in tuberculosis. About the research overall: CD1B tetramers identified T cells specific for mycobacterial lipid GMM. A South African cohort included IGRA-negative adolescents, latently infected IGRA-positive adolescents and adults with active tuberculosis.

Stated time point: new active TB diagnosis, blood taken before or within 7 days of starting treatment. Data came from immunoSEQ multiplex PCR; TCRdb stores just in-frame clones and leaves some out. The repertoire holds 25,000 to 35,000 clones, with about 90% as singletons. CDR3 length: 13 amino acids. V shed 9 bases and J 0 bases; nucleotides not matched to a gene: 2. From germline, CDR1 is MNHNY and CDR2 SVGAGI (reference sequence). This specimen consisted of PBMCs, obtained at tuberculosis diagnosis. This TCR was recovered from an adult with tuberculosis. The chain is built from TRBV6-6 and TRBJ1-3; TRBD1 agrees at 7 bases. The CDR3 DNA follows: TGTGCCAGTGGGACAGCCTCTGGAAACACCATATATTTT. Translation: CASGTASGNTIYF.